The clone carrying this T cell receptor beta chain was recorded once. The antigen remains unidentified. These data belong to a study of lymphopenia after photon versus proton radiotherapy. Findings and caveats of the study: After lymphocyte nadir, photon-treated repertoires showed oligoclonal expansion, especially CD8+ Temra. Post-nadir TCR diversity decline inversely tracked overall survival among those who died. Survival link was tested only in deceased patients; proton benefit remains a possibility.

Trimming pared 8 bases from V and 8 bases from J, leaving 12 bases between. There are 11 residues in the CDR3. Germline CDR1 SGHVS, CDR2 FQNEAQ. Only in-frame clones appear in the TCRdb table, and some are missing; sequencing was by immunoSEQ multiplex PCR. The table records 68,000 or so clones, about nine tenths of them present only once. The sample was peripheral blood, taken from a patient treated with photon-based radiotherapy. V gene TRBV7-8 combines with J gene TRBJ1-2; D unresolved. The sequence was collected from a woman aged 70-85 years with pancreatic cancer. The CDR3 is CASGSPRGYTF. Here the CDR3 DNA reads TGTGCCAGCGGTTCCCCTCGCGGCTACACCTTC.